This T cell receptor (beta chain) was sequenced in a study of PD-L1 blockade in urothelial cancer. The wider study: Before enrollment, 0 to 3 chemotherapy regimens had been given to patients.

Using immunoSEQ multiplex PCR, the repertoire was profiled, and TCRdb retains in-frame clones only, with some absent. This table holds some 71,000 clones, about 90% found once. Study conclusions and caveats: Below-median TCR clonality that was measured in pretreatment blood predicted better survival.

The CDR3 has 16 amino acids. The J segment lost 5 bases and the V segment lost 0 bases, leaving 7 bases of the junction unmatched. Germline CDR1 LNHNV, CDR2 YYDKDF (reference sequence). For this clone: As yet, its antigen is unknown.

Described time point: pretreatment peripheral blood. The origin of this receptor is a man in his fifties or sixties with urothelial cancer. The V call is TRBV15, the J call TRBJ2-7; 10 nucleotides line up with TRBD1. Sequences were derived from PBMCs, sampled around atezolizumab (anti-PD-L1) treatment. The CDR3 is CATSRDMGQGRNEQYF. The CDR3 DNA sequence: TGTGCCACCAGCAGAGATATGGGACAGGGGAGGAACGAGCAGTACTTC.